The 27 T cell receptor beta chains below come from one sample, sequenced in a study of spatial heterogeneity in lung cancer. Their antigens remain unidentified. Time point denoted: sample taken at primary tumor resection. MiXCR, run by TCRdb on the 5' RACE reads, gives a single entry per CDR3 protein. The sample has fewer than 6,500 distinct CDR3 sequences; almost 8% are singletons. Study conclusions and caveats: Mutation tallies in tumors tracked expanded intratumoral alpha and beta TCR counts.

Sequenced here: lung tumor tissue, sampled at surgery. Receptors were obtained from a female donor with early-stage non-small cell lung cancer.

This clonotype was recorded at least ten times. The V call is TRBV5-1, the J call TRBJ1-5; D gene unclear. V lost 1 base to trimming and J lost 3 bases, with 8 bases between them. The CDR3 totals 14 residues. Germline CDR1 reads SGHRS; CDR2 reads YFSETQ. This CDR3 reads CASSLTGNNQPQHF. CDR3 nucleotide sequence: TGCGCCAGCAGCTTGACGGGGAACAATCAGCCCCAGCATTTT.

This clonotype was detected many times. The chain combines TRBV7-2 with TRBJ1-1; TRBD1 is a possible D gene (5 bases). V shed 1 base and J shed 5 bases, with 17 bases lying between them. This CDR3 spans 16 amino acids. The germline V gene encodes CDR1 SGHTA and CDR2 FQGNSA. In DNA form, the CDR3 reads TGTGCCAGCAGCTTAGGCACAGGAAGAATGGTGACTGAAGCTTTCTTT. It specifies CASSLGTGRMVTEAFF.

The chain combines TRBV20-1 with TRBJ2-7; 7 nucleotides align to TRBD2. Trimming took 0 bases from V and 4 from J; bases not matched to a gene: 12. Germline assignment: CDR1 DFQATT and CDR2 SNEGSKA (reference sequence). CDR3 size: 16 residues. CDR3 sequence reads: CSARDRSGVRLYEQYF. The DNA for the CDR3 is TGCAGTGCTAGAGATCGGAGCGGGGTCAGACTTTACGAGCAGTACTTC.

This clonotype was recorded many times. J is TRBJ2-1 and V is TRBV11-2; D possibly corresponds to TRBD1 (6 bases). Germline-derived CDR1 and CDR2 are SGHAT and FQNNGV. The V gene lost 4 bases and the J gene lost 0 bases, with 13 bases spanning the gap. The CDR3 consists of 16 residues. The CDR3 region is CASSSLTGSSYNEQFF. Here the CDR3 DNA reads TGTGCCAGCAGCTCATTGACAGGCAGCTCCTACAATGAGCAGTTCTTC.

This clonotype was counted at least ten times. CDR3 sequence reads: CASSLGLAGGPKDTQYF. The CDR3, as DNA: TGTGCCAGCAGCTTGGGACTAGCGGGAGGGCCTAAAGATACGCAGTATTTT. The chain links TRBV11-2 to TRBJ2-3; 16 bases are shared with TRBD2. With V trimmed by 3 bases and J by 5 bases, 5 bases remained unmatched. This CDR3 has 17 residues. Per germline, CDR1 SGHAT and CDR2 FQNNGV.

This clonotype was detected only a few times. The rearrangement uses TRBV5-6 and TRBJ2-7, with 11 bases identical to TRBD1. Trimming cost V 4 bases and J 5 bases; bases outside gene matches: 8. The V gene's germline CDR1 is SGHDT and CDR2 YYEEEE. The length of the CDR3 is 15 residues. This CDR3 is CASSPDRGRLDEQYF. The CDR3 DNA sequence: TGTGCCAGCAGCCCGGACAGGGGGCGATTGGACGAGCAGTACTTC.

This clonotype was counted at least ten times. This sequence joins TRBV6-2 or TRBV6-3 and TRBJ2-6; 8 bases map to TRBD1. The V and J ends lost 2 bases and 2 bases, in that order; junction bases with no gene match: 8. The CDR3 has 18 amino acids. Germline V gene sequence: CDR1 MNHEY, CDR2 SVGEGT. The CDR3 loop is CASSYSGQGLAGANVLTF. CDR3 sequence (DNA): TGTGCCAGCAGTTACAGTGGACAGGGTTTGGCTGGGGCCAACGTCCTGACTTTC.

In this sample, this clonotype turned up many times. V usage is TRBV6-5 and J usage is TRBJ2-7, with a possible D match to TRBD2 (6 bases). V was trimmed by 0 bases and J by 7 bases, leaving 16 bases between them. The germline V gene has CDR1 MNHEY and CDR2 SVGAGI. The CDR3 consists of 15 residues. Written as DNA, the CDR3 is TGTGCCAGCAGTTACTCTCCGGACCCGGAGGGGGAGCAGTACTTC. It is translated as CASSYSPDPEGEQYF.

This clonotype was seen repeatedly, ten times or more. V gene TRBV2 combines with J gene TRBJ2-7; 10 bases fit TRBD2. Trimming at V came to 2 bases and at J to 2 bases, leaving 12 bases not matched to a gene. The CDR3 is 18 residues long. The germline V gene encodes CDR1 SNHLY and CDR2 FYNNEI. In DNA, the CDR3 is TGTGCCAGCAGTGAACCCTCCTCGACTAGCGGGTCAACCTACGAGCAGTACTTC. Translation: CASSEPSSTSGSTYEQYF.

This clonotype was seen repeatedly, ten times or more. The chain links TRBV7-2 to TRBJ2-7, with 11 bases matching TRBD2. J was trimmed by 5 bases and V by 1 base; bases with no gene match: 10. This CDR3 is built from 17 residues. Per germline, CDR1 SGHTA and CDR2 FQGNSA. The CDR3 protein is CASSLDWGSGRADEQYF. CDR3 nucleotide sequence: TGTGCCAGCAGCTTAGATTGGGGTAGCGGGAGGGCCGACGAGCAGTACTTC.

Many counts were recorded for this clonotype. The V call is TRBV11-2, the J call TRBJ2-7, with 8 bases aligning to TRBD2. The junction had 15 bases not matched to a gene; V was cut back by 0 bases and J by 2 bases. The CDR3 runs 19 residues. The germline CDR1 and CDR2 sequences are SGHAT and FQNNGV. The CDR3 protein is CASSLDMGGGLAGTYEQYF. The CDR3 bases are TGTGCCAGCAGCTTAGATATGGGGGGCGGGCTAGCGGGCACCTACGAGCAGTACTTC.

The chain is built from TRBV10-3 and TRBJ2-5; D uncertain. Trimming took 5 bases from V and 4 from J, leaving 11 bases between them. The CDR3 spans 13 residues. Germline CDR1 ENHRY, CDR2 SYGVKD. CDR3 protein: CAISPGVRETQYF. The DNA of the CDR3 is TGTGCCATCAGTCCCGGTGTTAGAGAGACCCAGTACTTC.

By share, this clonotype ranks as large. V is TRBV5-1 and J is TRBJ1-2, with D possibly matching TRBD1 (6 bases). Trimming removed 4 bases from V and 6 bases from J, with 13 bases in between. The CDR3 has 13 amino acids. CDR1 is SGHRS and CDR2 is YFSETQ in the germline V gene. The CDR3 sequence is CASSQTGYDGYTF. DNA of the CDR3: TGCGCCAGCAGCCAAACAGGGTACGATGGCTACACCTTC.

This clonotype has a count of ten or more. CDR3 in DNA: TGTGCCAGCAGCTTAGGAGGCTACCACCCCACAGATACGCAGTATTTT. Its translation: CASSLGGYHPTDTQYF. V usage is TRBV7-9 and J usage is TRBJ2-3; no reliable D call. The V gene's germline CDR1 is SEHNR and CDR2 FQNEAQ (reference sequence). The CDR3 extends over 16 amino acids. With 1 base removed from V and 2 bases from J, the gap between germline ends came to 13 bases.

This clonotype was seen only a few times. A much larger clone lies a single base off, so this may be a read error. V is TRBV12-3 or TRBV12-4 and J is TRBJ2-7; TRBD2 is a possible D gene (6 bases). The length of the CDR3 is 12 residues. The CDR3 is CASSLAWYDQYF. In DNA form, the CDR3 reads TGTGCCAGCAGTCTAGCGTGGTACGATCAGTACTTC.

This clonotype is labeled as medium-sized (0.01 to 0.1%). CDR3 sequence (DNA): TGTGCCATCAGCCCCGGGGACGTGGGCCCAGATACGCAGTATTTT. Translation gives CAISPGDVGPDTQYF. The rearrangement links TRBV10-3 to TRBJ2-3, with D perhaps given as TRBD1 or TRBD2 (5 bases each). Germline CDR1 ENHRY, CDR2 SYGVKD. V was trimmed by 6 bases and J by 4 bases, leaving 17 bases between them. The CDR3 covers 15 residues.

This clonotype is medium-sized by share. This chain connects TRBV6-2 or TRBV6-3 to TRBJ1-2; TRBD1 matches 10 bases. Germline loops: CDR1 MNHEY, CDR2 SVGEGT. This CDR3 is 14 amino acids long. V lost 6 bases to trimming and J lost 6 bases; unmatched junction nucleotides: 7. CDR3 DNA sequence: TGTGCCAGCAGGTCGACAGGGGGCGCAAATGGCTACACCTTC. It is translated as CASRSTGGANGYTF.

The chain combines TRBV5-5 with TRBJ1-4, with TRBD1 as a possible D gene (5 bases). The CDR3 loop spans 14 amino acids. The germline V gene has CDR1 SGHKS and CDR2 YYEKEE (reference sequence). V was shortened by 5 bases and J by 5 bases, with 13 bases between the two germline ends. Here the CDR3 reads CASSPLGANEKLFF. The CDR3 DNA follows: TGTGCCAGCAGTCCGTTAGGGGCAAATGAAAAACTGTTTTTT.

This clonotype was seen at least ten times. The V call is TRBV7-8, the J call TRBJ1-6; D unresolved. Germline V gene lookup returns CDR1 SGHVS and CDR2 FQNEAQ. V lost 3 bases and J lost 8, with 11 bases in between. The CDR3 has 14 residues. The CDR3 region is CASSFQTGDSPLHF. The CDR3 DNA sequence: TGTGCCAGCAGCTTTCAAACCGGGGATTCACCCCTCCACTTT.

This clonotype was counted ten times or more. This rearrangement joins TRBV5-6 to TRBJ1-1, with D uncertain. Deletions cut 1 base from V and 5 bases from J, with 6 bases between. CDR3 length: 12 residues. The V gene's germline CDR1 is SGHDT and CDR2 YYEEEE. In DNA, the CDR3 is TGTGCCAGCAGCTTGCGTGGAACTGAAGCTTTCTTT. It yields the protein CASSLRGTEAFF.

At least ten counts were recorded for this clonotype. This chain joins TRBV6-5 and TRBJ2-1; no firm D call. Germline V gene sequence: CDR1 MNHEY, CDR2 SVGAGI. Trimming took 4 bases from V and 4 from J, leaving 14 bases between them. The CDR3 totals 15 residues. The DNA of the CDR3 is TGTGCCAGCAGTTCTTTTACAAATTCGTACAATGAGCAGTTCTTC. Amino acid sequence: CASSSFTNSYNEQFF.

This clonotype has a count of ten or more. The chain links TRBV10-2 to TRBJ2-7; D is undetermined. Germline V gene lookup returns CDR1 WSHSY and CDR2 SAAADI. V lost 10 bases and J 0 bases, leaving 13 bases between the germline ends. The CDR3 is 13 residues long. CDR3 coding DNA: TGCGCCACCACCAGGCCCAGCTCCTACGAGCAGTACTTC. Translated: CATTRPSSYEQYF.

The DNA of the CDR3 is TGTGCCAGCAGCTTGGGACAGGCGGTCACTGAAGCTTTCTTT. It yields the protein CASSLGQAVTEAFF. The chain uses TRBV5-8 and TRBJ1-1, with a possible D match to TRBD1 (6 bases). The germline gives CDR1 SGHTS, CDR2 YDEGEE. Trimming removed 0 bases at V and 4 bases at J, with 10 bases between. The CDR3 totals 14 residues.

J is TRBJ2-5 and V is TRBV5-4; TRBD2 agrees at 7 bases. Germline lookup yields CDR1 SGHNT and CDR2 YYREEE (reference sequence). Trimming at V came to 3 bases and at J to 2 bases, leaving 10 bases not matched to a gene. The CDR3 has 16 residues. CDR3 loop: CASSSDGGGTQETQYF. The DNA for the CDR3 is TGTGCCAGCAGCTCTGATGGCGGGGGAACTCAAGAGACCCAGTACTTC. The full variable domain, in which reference TRBV5-4 and TRBJ2-5 provide the parts outside the CDR3, is ETGVTQSPTHLIKTRGQQVTLRCSSQSGHNTVSWYQQALGQGPQFIFQYYREEENGRGNFPPRFSGLQFPNYSSELNVNALELDDSALYLCASSSDGGGTQETQYFGPGTRLLVL.

In its sample, this clonotype ranks as medium-sized. The chain links TRBV15 to TRBJ2-3; possibly TRBD2 for D (6 bases). The ends were cut back, 1 base at V and 4 bases at J, with 9 bases in the middle. The germline CDR1 and CDR2 sequences are LNHNV and YYDKDF (reference sequence). The CDR3 covers 14 residues. The CDR3 loop is CATSRVEGADTQYF. CDR3 in DNA: TGTGCCACCAGCAGAGTGGAGGGTGCAGATACGCAGTATTTT.

The chain recombines TRBV6-6 with TRBJ2-7; 8 bases fit TRBD1. Germline lookup yields CDR1 MNHNY and CDR2 SVGAGI (reference sequence). V was pared by 8 bases and J by 4 bases, with 10 bases of the junction left unmatched. The CDR3 is 14 amino acids. The CDR3 reads CASSYSDRVYEQYF. The CDR3 DNA is TGTGCCAGCTCCTATTCGGACAGGGTGTACGAGCAGTACTTC.

This clonotype was detected many times. This chain uses TRBV5-4 with TRBJ2-3; no clear D gene. V dropped 1 base and J dropped 2 bases, with 8 bases sitting between them. Germline values: CDR1 SGHNT, CDR2 YYREEE (reference sequence). CDR3 size: 14 residues. The CDR3 sequence is CASSLRTHTDTQYF. In DNA form, the CDR3 reads TGTGCCAGCAGCTTGCGGACCCACACAGATACGCAGTATTTT.